One TCR beta chain is described in this entry. Its specificity is unknown. Germline V gene sequence: CDR1 MNHNY, CDR2 SVGAGI (reference sequence). This CDR3 comprises 16 residues. V shed 2 bases and J shed 4 bases, with 15 bases lying between them. Method: immunoSEQ multiplex PCR; TCRdb's copy keeps in-frame clones and lacks some. The sample yields about 2.3 million clones, about nine tenths seen once. This entry is derived from a study of shared clonotypes between healthy human individuals. Study results and caveats: Between a handful of donors, naive CD4 clonotypes were shared at a level of about 5%. Donor scarcity curtailed the genetic and exposure-history diversity represented herein.

Input material: naive CD4+ T cells from PBMCs. The subset denotes: CD45RA+ positively selected. The sequence was obtained from a man aged 18 to 29 in good health. Some clones in this sample may be carry-over from other donors' samples. The chain couples TRBV6-6 to TRBJ2-1; the D gene is possibly TRBD2 (5 bases). The CDR3 loop is CASSYLGSSGYNEQFF. For the CDR3, the DNA is TGTGCCAGCAGTTACCTCGGGTCGTCGGGGTACAATGAGCAGTTCTTC.